Sequencing of this T cell receptor (beta chain) was carried out in a study of CD8+ T cells in alopecia areata. Collection of lesional scalp punch biopsies and peripheral blood was performed in alopecia areata patients. Sorting from PBMCs produced CD4+ and CD8+ T cells. RNA extraction was followed by reverse transcription into cDNA, which acted as the sequencing template. The repertoire was sequenced with immunoSEQ multiplex PCR; TCRdb's copy has only in-frame clones and lacks some. The repertoire has roughly 140,000 clones, approximately 50% of them found once; the top ten carry approximately 1%. CDR1 is SGHTA, CDR2 FQGNSA, per germline. V was trimmed by 4 bases and J by 0 bases, leaving 7 bases between them. The CDR3 extends over 13 amino acids.

The chain employs TRBV7-2 and TRBJ2-7; no firm D call. The starting material was CD4+ T cells sorted from blood, obtained at week 0. The TCR was taken from a human donor with alopecia areata. Here the CDR3 reads CASSSVNSYEQYF. In DNA form, the CDR3 reads TGTGCCAGCAGCTCGGTCAACTCCTACGAGCAGTACTTC.